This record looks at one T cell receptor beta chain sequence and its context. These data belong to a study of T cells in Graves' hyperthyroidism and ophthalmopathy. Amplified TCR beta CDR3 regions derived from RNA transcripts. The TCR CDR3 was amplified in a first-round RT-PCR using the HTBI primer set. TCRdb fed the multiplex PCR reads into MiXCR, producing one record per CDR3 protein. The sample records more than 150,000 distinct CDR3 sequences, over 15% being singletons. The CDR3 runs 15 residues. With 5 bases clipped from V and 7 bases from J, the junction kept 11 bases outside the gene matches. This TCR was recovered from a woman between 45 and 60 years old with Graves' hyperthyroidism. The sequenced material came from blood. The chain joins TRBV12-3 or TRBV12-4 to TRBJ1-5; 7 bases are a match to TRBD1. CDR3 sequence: CASSTHRGGEQPQHF. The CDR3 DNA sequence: TGTGCCAGCAGTACGCACAGGGGAGGAGAACAGCCCCAGCATTTT.